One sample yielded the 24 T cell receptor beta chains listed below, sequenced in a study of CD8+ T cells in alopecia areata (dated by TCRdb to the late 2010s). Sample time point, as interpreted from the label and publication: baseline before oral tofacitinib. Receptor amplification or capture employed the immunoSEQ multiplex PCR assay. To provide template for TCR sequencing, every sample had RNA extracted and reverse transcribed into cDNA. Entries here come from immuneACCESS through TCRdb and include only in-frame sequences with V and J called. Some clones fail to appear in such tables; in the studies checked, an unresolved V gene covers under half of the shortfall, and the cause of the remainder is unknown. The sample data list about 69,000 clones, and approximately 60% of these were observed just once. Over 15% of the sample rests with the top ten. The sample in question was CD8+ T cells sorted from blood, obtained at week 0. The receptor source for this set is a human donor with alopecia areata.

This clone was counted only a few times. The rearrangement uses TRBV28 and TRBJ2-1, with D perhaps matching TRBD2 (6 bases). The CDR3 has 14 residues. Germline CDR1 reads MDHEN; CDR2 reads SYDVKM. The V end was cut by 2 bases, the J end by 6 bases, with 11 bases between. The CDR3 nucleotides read TGTGCCAGCAGTTTAGTACTAGCTGCCAATGAGCAGTTCTTC. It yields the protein CASSLVLAANEQFF.

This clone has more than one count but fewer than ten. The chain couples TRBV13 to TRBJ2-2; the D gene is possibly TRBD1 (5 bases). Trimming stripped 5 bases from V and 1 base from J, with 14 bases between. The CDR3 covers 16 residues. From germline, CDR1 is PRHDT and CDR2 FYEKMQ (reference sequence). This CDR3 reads CASSPESDRNTGELFF. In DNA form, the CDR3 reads TGTGCCAGCAGCCCCGAGAGTGACAGGAACACCGGGGAGCTGTTTTTT.

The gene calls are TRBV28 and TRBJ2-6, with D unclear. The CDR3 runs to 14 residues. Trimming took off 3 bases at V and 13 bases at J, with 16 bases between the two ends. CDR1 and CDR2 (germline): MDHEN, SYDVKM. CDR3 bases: TGTGCCAGCAGTTTGGCGCCTCCGCCCAGAGTCCTGACTTTC. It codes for CASSLAPPPRVLTF.

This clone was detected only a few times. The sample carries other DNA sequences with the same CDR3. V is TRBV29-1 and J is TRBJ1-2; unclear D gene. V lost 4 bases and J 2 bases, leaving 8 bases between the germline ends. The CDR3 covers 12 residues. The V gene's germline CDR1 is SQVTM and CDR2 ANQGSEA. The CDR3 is CSVVRVNYGYTF. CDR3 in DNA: TGCAGCGTTGTAAGGGTCAACTATGGCTACACCTTC.

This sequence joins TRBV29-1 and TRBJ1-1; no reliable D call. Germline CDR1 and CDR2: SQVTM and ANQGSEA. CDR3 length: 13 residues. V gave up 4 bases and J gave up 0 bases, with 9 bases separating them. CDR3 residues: CSVVFRVNTEAFF. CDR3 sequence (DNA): TGCAGCGTTGTTTTTAGGGTGAACACTGAAGCTTTCTTT. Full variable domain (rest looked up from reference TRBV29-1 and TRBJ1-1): SAVISQKPSRDICQRGTSLTIQCQVDSQVTMMFWYRQQPGQSLTLIATANQGSEATYESGFVIDKFPISRPNLTFSTLTVSNMSPEDSSIYLCSVVFRVNTEAFFGQGTRLTVV.

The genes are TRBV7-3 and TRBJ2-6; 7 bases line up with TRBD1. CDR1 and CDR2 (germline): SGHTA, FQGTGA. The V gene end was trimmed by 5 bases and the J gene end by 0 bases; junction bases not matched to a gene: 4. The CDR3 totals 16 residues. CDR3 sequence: CASSRGQLSGANVLTF. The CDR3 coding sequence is TGTGCCAGCAGCCGGGGACAGCTCTCTGGGGCCAACGTCCTGACTTTC.

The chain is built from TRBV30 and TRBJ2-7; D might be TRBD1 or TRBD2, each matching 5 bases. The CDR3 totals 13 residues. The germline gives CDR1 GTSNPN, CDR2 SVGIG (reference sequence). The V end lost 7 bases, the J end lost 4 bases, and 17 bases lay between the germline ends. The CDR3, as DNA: TGTGCCTTCTTCGGACGGGGACCATACGAGCAGTACTTC. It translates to CAFFGRGPYEQYF.

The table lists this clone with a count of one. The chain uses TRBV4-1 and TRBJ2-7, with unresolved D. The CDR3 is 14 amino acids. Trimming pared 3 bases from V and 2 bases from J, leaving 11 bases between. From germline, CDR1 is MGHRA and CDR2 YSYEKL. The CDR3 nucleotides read TGCGCCAGCAGCCATCGCTCTGAAACCTACGAGCAGTACTTC. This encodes CASSHRSETYEQYF.

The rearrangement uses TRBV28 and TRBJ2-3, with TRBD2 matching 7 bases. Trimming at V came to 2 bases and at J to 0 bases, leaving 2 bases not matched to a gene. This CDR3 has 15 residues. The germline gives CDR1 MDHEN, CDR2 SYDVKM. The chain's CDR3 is CASSLRGVSTDTQYF. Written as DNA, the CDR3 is TGTGCCAGCAGTTTACGGGGGGTCAGCACAGATACGCAGTATTTT.

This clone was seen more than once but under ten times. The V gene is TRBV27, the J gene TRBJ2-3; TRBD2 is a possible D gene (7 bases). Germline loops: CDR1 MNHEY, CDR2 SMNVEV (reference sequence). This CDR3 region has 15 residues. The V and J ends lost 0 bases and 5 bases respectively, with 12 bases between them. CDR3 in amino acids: CASSLSGGRGDTQYF. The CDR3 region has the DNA TGTGCCAGCAGTTTATCGGGGGGGCGTGGAGATACGCAGTATTTT.

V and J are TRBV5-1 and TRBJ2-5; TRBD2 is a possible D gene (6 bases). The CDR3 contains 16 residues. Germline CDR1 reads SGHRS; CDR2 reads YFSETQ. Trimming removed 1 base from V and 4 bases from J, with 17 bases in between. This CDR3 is CASSLRSTGVTETQYF. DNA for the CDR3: TGCGCCAGCAGCTTGAGGTCGACGGGAGTGACAGAGACCCAGTACTTC.

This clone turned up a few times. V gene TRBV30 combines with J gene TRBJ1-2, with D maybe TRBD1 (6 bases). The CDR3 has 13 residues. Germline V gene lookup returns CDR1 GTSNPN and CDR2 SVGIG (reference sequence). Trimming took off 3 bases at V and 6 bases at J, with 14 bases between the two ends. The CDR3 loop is CAWSDTGFHGYTF. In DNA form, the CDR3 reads TGTGCCTGGAGCGATACAGGGTTCCATGGCTACACCTTC.

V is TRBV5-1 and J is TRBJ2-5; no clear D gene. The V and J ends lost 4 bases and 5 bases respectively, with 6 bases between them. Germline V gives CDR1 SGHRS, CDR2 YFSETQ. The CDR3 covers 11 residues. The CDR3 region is CASSDLETQYF. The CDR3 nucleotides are TGCGCCAGCAGCGACCTGGAGACCCAGTACTTC.

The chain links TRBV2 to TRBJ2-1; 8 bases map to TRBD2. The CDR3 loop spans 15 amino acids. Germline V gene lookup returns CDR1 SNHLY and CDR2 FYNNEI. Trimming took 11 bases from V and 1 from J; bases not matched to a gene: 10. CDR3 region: CALRKRESSYNEQFF. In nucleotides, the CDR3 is TGTGCCTTAAGGAAGCGGGAGAGTTCCTACAATGAGCAGTTCTTC.

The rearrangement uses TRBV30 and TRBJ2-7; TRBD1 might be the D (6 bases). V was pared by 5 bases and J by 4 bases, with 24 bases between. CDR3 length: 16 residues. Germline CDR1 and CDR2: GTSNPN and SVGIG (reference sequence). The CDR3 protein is CAWVPHLAGQHYEQYF. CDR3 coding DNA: TGTGCCTGGGTCCCTCACCTAGCTGGACAGCATTACGAGCAGTACTTC.

DNA of the CDR3: TGTGCCATCAGTGAAGACTCGGACGGTCAGCCCCAGCATTTT. As protein: CAISEDSDGQPQHF. The gene calls are TRBV10-3 and TRBJ1-5; D gene ambiguous. Germline V lookup: CDR1 ENHRY, CDR2 SYGVKD. This CDR3 has 14 amino acids. Trimming cost V 3 bases and J 6 bases, with 12 bases left between them.

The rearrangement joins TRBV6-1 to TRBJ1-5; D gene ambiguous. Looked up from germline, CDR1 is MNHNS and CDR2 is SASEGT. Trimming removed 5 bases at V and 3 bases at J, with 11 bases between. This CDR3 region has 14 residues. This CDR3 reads CASSSGLYNQPQHF. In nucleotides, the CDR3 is TGTGCCAGCAGTTCCGGACTGTACAATCAGCCCCAGCATTTT.

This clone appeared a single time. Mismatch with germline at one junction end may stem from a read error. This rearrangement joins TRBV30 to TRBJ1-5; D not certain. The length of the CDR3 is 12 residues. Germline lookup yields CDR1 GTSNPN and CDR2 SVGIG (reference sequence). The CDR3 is CAWTRLLQPRHF. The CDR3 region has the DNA TGTGCCTGGACCCGACTTCTACAGCCCCGGCATTTT.

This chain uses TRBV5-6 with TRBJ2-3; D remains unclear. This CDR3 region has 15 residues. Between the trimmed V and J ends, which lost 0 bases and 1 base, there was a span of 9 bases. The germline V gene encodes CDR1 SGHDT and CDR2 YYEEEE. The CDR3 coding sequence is TGTGCCAGCAGCTTGGGATTAGTCGGCACAGATACGCAGTATTTT. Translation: CASSLGLVGTDTQYF.

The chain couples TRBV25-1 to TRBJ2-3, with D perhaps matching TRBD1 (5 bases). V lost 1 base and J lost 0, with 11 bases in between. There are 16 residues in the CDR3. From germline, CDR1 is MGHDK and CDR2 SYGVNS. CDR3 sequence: CASSEFTGVSTDTQYF. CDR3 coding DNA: TGTGCCAGCAGTGAATTTACAGGCGTTAGCACAGATACGCAGTATTTT.

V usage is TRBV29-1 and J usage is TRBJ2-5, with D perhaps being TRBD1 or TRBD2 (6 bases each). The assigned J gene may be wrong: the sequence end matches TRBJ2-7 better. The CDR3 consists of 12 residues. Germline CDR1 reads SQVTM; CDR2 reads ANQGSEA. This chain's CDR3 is CSVEFGGHEQYF. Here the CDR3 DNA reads TGCAGCGTGGAGTTCGGGGGCCACGAGCAGTACTTC.

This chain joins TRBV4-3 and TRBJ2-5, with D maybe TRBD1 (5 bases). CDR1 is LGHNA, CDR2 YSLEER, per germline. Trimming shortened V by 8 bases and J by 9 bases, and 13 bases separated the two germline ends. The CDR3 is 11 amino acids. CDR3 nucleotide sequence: TGCGCCAGCGGACACGGGCCCCCCCAGTACTTC. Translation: CASGHGPPQYF.

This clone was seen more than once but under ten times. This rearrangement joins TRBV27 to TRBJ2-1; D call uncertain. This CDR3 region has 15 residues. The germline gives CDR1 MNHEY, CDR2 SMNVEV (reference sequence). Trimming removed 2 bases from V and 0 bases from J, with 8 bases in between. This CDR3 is CASSLVGTSYNEQFF. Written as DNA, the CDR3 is TGTGCCAGCAGTTTAGTGGGTACCTCCTACAATGAGCAGTTCTTC.

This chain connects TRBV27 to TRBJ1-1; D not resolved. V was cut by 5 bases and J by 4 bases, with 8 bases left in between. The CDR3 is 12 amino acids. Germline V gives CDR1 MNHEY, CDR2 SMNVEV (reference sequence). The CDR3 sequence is CASSPTGTEAFF. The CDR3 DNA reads TGTGCCAGCAGTCCCACGGGCACTGAAGCTTTCTTT.